This TCR beta chain was sequenced during a study of cytomegalovirus exposure and HLA in healthy donors. To note about this clone: Antigen specificity is unknown.

This CDR3 spans 17 amino acids. Study conclusions and caveats: An analysis done earlier found most TCR beta V segments productive about 87% or about 30% of the time.

A multiplex PCR was run with 60 Vbeta primers and 13 Jbeta primers. Original methodology: An analysis that came later counted tens of millions of unique TCR beta chains, some 11 million shared. The table came from immunoSEQ multiplex PCR; TCRdb's copy has only in-frame clones and leaves some out. V and J calls plus clone size are reproduced from that table; the DNA served to infer D and trimming. The sample holds 200,000 or so clones; 81% are singletons and the top ten take about 1.9%. The receptor was isolated from a woman between 18 and 29 years old in good health and CMV-seropositive. The chain employs TRBV21-1 and TRBJ1-2; the listed D gene, TRBD1, was not tested against the DNA. TRBV21-1 is flagged as a pseudogene. The sample comprised PBMCs. CDR3 DNA sequence: TGTGCCAGCAGCAAAGGGGACAGGGGAAGGAGTAACTATGGCTACACCTTC. Its protein product is CASSKGDRGRSNYGYTF.